The source of this T cell receptor beta chain is a study of cytotoxic CD8 clonotypes in ibrutinib-treated CLL. For the study at large: Overall, roughly 25 responses were partial and 2 complete; following median roughly 72 months, roughly 15 patients stayed remitted and about 12 progressed.

Clones were sequenced by immunoSEQ multiplex PCR, and TCRdb holds only the in-frame ones, with some missing. This table holds 150,000 to 200,000 clones, around 70% found once. The germline V gene has CDR1 MGHRA and CDR2 YSYEKL. The CDR3 is 13 residues long. V was shortened by 3 bases and J by 3 bases, with 9 bases between the two germline ends. The chain carries TRBV4-1 and TRBJ2-7; D unclear. The TCR originated in a human donor with chronic lymphocytic leukemia. Sample: PBMCs, taken after 24 months of ibrutinib treatment. DNA of the CDR3: TGCGCCAGCAGCCACGAGCGCAGCTACGAGCAGTACTTC. Translated, it gives CASSHERSYEQYF.